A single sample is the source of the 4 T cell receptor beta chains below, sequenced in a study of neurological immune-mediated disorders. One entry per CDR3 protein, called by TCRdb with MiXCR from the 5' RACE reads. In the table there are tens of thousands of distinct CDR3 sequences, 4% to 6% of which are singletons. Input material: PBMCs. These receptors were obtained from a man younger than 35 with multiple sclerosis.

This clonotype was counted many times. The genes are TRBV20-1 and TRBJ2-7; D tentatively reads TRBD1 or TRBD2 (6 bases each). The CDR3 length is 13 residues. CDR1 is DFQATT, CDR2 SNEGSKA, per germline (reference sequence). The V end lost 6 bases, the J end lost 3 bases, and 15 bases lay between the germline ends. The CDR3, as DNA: TGCAGTGCGAGGGTCGGGGGCATCTACGAGCAGTACTTC. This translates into CSARVGGIYEQYF.

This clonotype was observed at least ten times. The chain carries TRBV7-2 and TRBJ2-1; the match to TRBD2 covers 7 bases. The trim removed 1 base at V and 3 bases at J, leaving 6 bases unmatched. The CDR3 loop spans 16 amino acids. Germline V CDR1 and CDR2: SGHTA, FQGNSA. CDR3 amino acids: CASSLDRTRIYNEQFF. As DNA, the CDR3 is TGTGCCAGCAGCTTAGATAGGACTAGGATCTACAATGAGCAGTTCTTC.

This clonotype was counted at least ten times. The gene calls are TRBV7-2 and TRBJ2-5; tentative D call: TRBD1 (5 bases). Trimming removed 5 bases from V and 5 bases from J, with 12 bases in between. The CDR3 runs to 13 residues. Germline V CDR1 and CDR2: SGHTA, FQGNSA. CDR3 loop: CASSPRVAETQYF. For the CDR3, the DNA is TGTGCCAGCAGCCCCAGGGTCGCGGAGACCCAGTACTTC.

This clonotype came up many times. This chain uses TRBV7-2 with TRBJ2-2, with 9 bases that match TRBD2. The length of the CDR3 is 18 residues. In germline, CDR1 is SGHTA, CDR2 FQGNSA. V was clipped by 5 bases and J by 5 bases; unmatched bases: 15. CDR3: CASSPRRLAGVNTGELFF. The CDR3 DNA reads TGTGCCAGCAGCCCAAGGAGATTAGCGGGAGTTAATACCGGGGAGCTGTTTTTT.